The clone carrying this T cell receptor (beta chain) occurred once. This entry comes from a study of shared clonotypes between healthy human individuals. Libraries were prepared by immunoSEQ multiplex PCR; TCRdb keeps only in-frame clonotypes and omits some of them. The sample includes approximately 1,500,000 clones, 98% of them seen just once. The CDR3 loop spans 17 amino acids. In germline, CDR1 is SGHDT, CDR2 YYEEEE. V shed 5 bases and J 0 bases; nucleotides not matched to a gene: 10. The TCR originated in a man aged 25 to 40 in good health. The V gene is TRBV5-6, the J gene TRBJ2-2; TRBD1 aligns across 7 bases. The source material was naive CD4+ T cells sorted from blood. Subset here: CD45RA+ positively selected. The CDR3 nucleotides are TGTGCCAGCAGACGTTACAGGGGCTGGTCGAACACCGGGGAGCTGTTTTTT. This gives the protein CASRRYRGWSNTGELFF.